Following are 24 T cell receptor beta chains from one sample sequenced in a study of pediatric ulcerative colitis. Repertoires were generated with immunoSEQ multiplex PCR, while TCRdb's copy carries only in-frame clones and drops some. The sample contains around 64,000 clones, 70% to 85% of which appear only once. The sequencing input was blood. Receptors were obtained from a boy under 18 with moderate ulcerative colitis.

The V call is TRBV7-6, the J call TRBJ2-7; 11 bases are a match to TRBD1. Germline lookup yields CDR1 SGHVS and CDR2 FNYEAQ. The CDR3 covers 15 residues. With V trimmed by 5 bases and J by 3 bases, 6 bases remained unmatched. The CDR3 nucleotides read TGTGCCAGCAGCGGAACCGGGACAGGGGGCTACGAGCAGTACTTC. Its translation is CASSGTGTGGYEQYF.

In this sample, this clone turned up a few times. The chain carries TRBV7-9 and TRBJ1-5, with unresolved D. With 5 bases removed from V and 9 bases from J, the gap between germline ends came to 20 bases. The CDR3 has 15 amino acids. CDR1 SEHNR and CDR2 FQNEAQ come from the germline V gene (reference sequence). This CDR3 is CASSPAVGLEMPQHF. CDR3 DNA: TGTGCCAGCAGCCCTGCCGTCGGCCTAGAGATGCCCCAGCATTTT.

This sequence joins TRBV7-2 and TRBJ1-5; unclear D gene. V dropped 4 bases and J dropped 2 bases, with 15 bases sitting between them. From germline, CDR1 is SGHTA and CDR2 FQGNSA. The CDR3 spans 16 residues. DNA for the CDR3: TGTGCCAGCAGCTCAGGATCCCTAGGAGGCAATCAGCCCCAGCATTTT. It is translated as CASSSGSLGGNQPQHF.

The genes are TRBV27 and TRBJ2-3, with TRBD1 as a possible D gene (6 bases). V dropped 5 bases and J dropped 2 bases, with 17 bases sitting between them. This CDR3 is built from 16 residues. Germline V gene lookup returns CDR1 MNHEY and CDR2 SMNVEV (reference sequence). The CDR3 reads CASSPFAGDNTDTQYF. CDR3 nucleotides: TGTGCCAGCAGTCCCTTCGCTGGGGACAACACAGATACGCAGTATTTT.

This chain uses TRBV5-1 with TRBJ2-7; 7 bases align to TRBD2. This CDR3 contains 14 residues. V was clipped by 0 bases and J by 2 bases; unmatched bases: 2. In germline, CDR1 is SGHRS, CDR2 YFSETQ. CDR3: CASSLVAGAYEQYF. The CDR3 coding sequence is TGCGCCAGCAGCTTGGTAGCGGGTGCCTACGAGCAGTACTTC.

This clone was found once. The chain combines TRBV9 with TRBJ2-7; the D gene is possibly TRBD2 (5 bases). Trimming left V 4 bases short and J 5 bases short, with 19 bases between. The V gene's germline CDR1 is SGDLS and CDR2 YYNGEE. This CDR3 has 15 residues. The CDR3 loop is CASSPILEGAHEQYF. CDR3 in DNA: TGTGCCAGCAGCCCAATCCTAGAGGGTGCCCACGAGCAGTACTTC.

The genes are TRBV29-1 and TRBJ2-7; 10 bases match TRBD2. J gave up 2 bases and V 4 bases, and 2 bases lay outside the gene matches. This CDR3 has 13 residues. Germline assignment: CDR1 SQVTM and CDR2 ANQGSEA. The CDR3, as DNA: TGCAGCGTTGGGACTAGCGGTACCTACGAGCAGTACTTC. It is translated as CSVGTSGTYEQYF.

The chain's CDR3 is CASSLGVSTDTQYF. CDR3 coding DNA: TGTGCCAGCAGCCTCGGGGTATCGACAGATACGCAGTATTTT. The chain has TRBV7-2 and TRBJ2-3; TRBD2 is a possible D gene (5 bases). The CDR3 length is 14 residues. Between the trimmed V and J ends, which lost 5 bases and 3 bases, there was a span of 12 bases. Germline CDR1 is SGHTA and CDR2 is FQGNSA.

V gene TRBV4-1 combines with J gene TRBJ2-5, with D possibly TRBD2 on 5 matching bases. This CDR3 has 14 amino acids. CDR1 is MGHRA, CDR2 YSYEKL, per germline. The V end was cut by 2 bases, the J end by 7 bases, with 14 bases between. CDR3 in amino acids: CASSQFSGYGTQYF. The CDR3 bases are TGCGCCAGCAGCCAATTTTCGGGGTATGGGACCCAGTACTTC.

This chain connects TRBV6-6 to TRBJ1-2; 9 nucleotides agree with TRBD1. Germline-derived CDR1 and CDR2 are MNHNY and SVGAGI (reference sequence). This CDR3 is 14 amino acids long. The J segment lost 5 bases and the V segment lost 4 bases, leaving 5 bases of the junction unmatched. DNA for the CDR3: TGTGCCAGCAGTTCCCGGGACAGGGAATATGGCTACACCTTC. Encoded protein: CASSSRDREYGYTF.

The gene calls are TRBV6-1 and TRBJ1-1; weak D call: TRBD1 (5 bases). Deletions cut 2 bases from V and 5 bases from J, with 12 bases between. Looked up from germline, CDR1 is MNHNS and CDR2 is SASEGT. This CDR3 has 14 residues. As DNA, the CDR3 is TGTGCCAGCAGTGAAATCGACAGAGGGACTGAAGCTTTCTTT. Protein sequence: CASSEIDRGTEAFF.

This clone was counted only a few times. Because the CDR3's place on the DNA is in doubt, the DNA is left out and the CDR3 is given as listed by TCRdb. The V and J genes are TRBV27 and TRBJ1-2. The CDR3 spans 14 amino acids, including both terminal residues. Germline V gene sequence: CDR1 MNHEY, CDR2 SMNVEV (reference sequence). The CDR3 loop reads CASSSSIGSQGYTF.

The chain is built from TRBV25-1 and TRBJ2-7; D perhaps matches TRBD1 (5 bases). Trimming stripped 2 bases from V and 6 bases from J, with 11 bases between. The CDR3 totals 13 residues. From germline, CDR1 is MGHDK and CDR2 SYGVNS. Here the CDR3 DNA reads TGTGCCAGCAGTGAAATCAGGGTCTCCGAGCAGTACTTC. Translation: CASSEIRVSEQYF.

This chain links TRBV10-3 with TRBJ1-1; D remains unclear. Trimming shortened V by 3 bases and J by 3 bases, and 11 bases separated the two germline ends. The length of the CDR3 is 14 residues. Germline V CDR1 and CDR2: ENHRY, SYGVKD. The CDR3 loop reads CAISDQGGDTEAFF. The CDR3 bases are TGTGCCATCAGTGACCAAGGAGGTGACACTGAAGCTTTCTTT.

The V and J genes are TRBV7-9 and TRBJ1-2; no definite D call. V lost 6 bases and J 4 bases, leaving 15 bases between the germline ends. This CDR3 has 14 amino acids. Germline CDR1 reads SEHNR; CDR2 reads FQNEAQ (reference sequence). The CDR3 sequence: CASSSQISTYGYTF. CDR3 DNA sequence: TGTGCCAGCAGTAGTCAAATCTCAACCTATGGCTACACCTTC.

The J gene is TRBJ1-5, the V gene TRBV4-3; TRBD1 might be the D (5 bases). This CDR3 comprises 15 residues. Germline CDR1 and CDR2: LGHNA and YSLEER. Trimming cost V 3 bases and J 7 bases, with 16 bases left between them. The CDR3 is CASSHARQKGQPQHF. CDR3 DNA: TGCGCCAGCAGCCACGCCCGACAGAAGGGGCAGCCCCAGCATTTT.

This clone was detected a few times. The V gene is TRBV18, the J gene TRBJ1-1; D is ambiguous. CDR3 length equals 13 residues. Germline CDR1 KGHSH, CDR2 LQKENI. Trimming removed 4 bases at V and 1 base at J, with 7 bases between. DNA of the CDR3: TGTGCCAGCTCACGGATCAAGAACACTGAAGCTTTCTTT. Translation gives CASSRIKNTEAFF. Filled out from reference TRBV18 and TRBJ1-1, the complete variable domain reads NAGVMQNPRHLVRRRGQEARLRCSPMKGHSHVYWYRQLPEEGLKFMVYLQKENIIDESGMPKERFSAEFPKEGPSILRIQQVVRGDSAAYFCASSRIKNTEAFFGQGTRLTVV.

The V call is TRBV4-3, the J call TRBJ1-1; D not certain. Germline V CDR1 and CDR2: LGHNA, YSLEER. V was cut by 4 bases and J by 3 bases, with 15 bases left in between. The CDR3 is made up of 15 amino acids. This CDR3 is CASSRAVGRDTEAFF. The CDR3 bases are TGCGCCAGCAGCCGGGCCGTTGGGAGGGACACTGAAGCTTTCTTT.

This chain joins TRBV5-6 and TRBJ1-4; D might be TRBD1 (5 bases). Germline CDR1 is SGHDT and CDR2 is YYEEEE. The CDR3 runs to 17 residues. V lost 1 base to trimming and J lost 5 bases, with 18 bases between them. The CDR3 DNA sequence: TGTGCCAGCAGCTTGTATCTAGTCCGAGGGGTGAATGAAAAACTGTTTTTT. Protein sequence: CASSLYLVRGVNEKLFF. The entire variable domain, with the rest obtained from reference TRBV5-6 and TRBJ1-4, is as follows: DAGVTQSPTHLIKTRGQQVTLRCSPKSGHDTVSWYQQALGQGPQFIFQYYEEEERQRGNFPDRFSGHQFPNYSSELNVNALLLGDSALYLCASSLYLVRGVNEKLFFGSGTQLSVL.

This clone has only a few counts. The chain has TRBV18 and TRBJ2-5; D unresolved. Trimming left V 1 base short and J 2 bases short, with 8 bases between. This CDR3 spans 14 amino acids. Germline values: CDR1 KGHSH, CDR2 LQKENI. In DNA, the CDR3 is TGTGCCAGCTCACCACGGCCGAAACAAGAGACCCAGTACTTC. Its protein product is CASSPRPKQETQYF.

The CDR3 loop reads CASSALAGPRSEQYF. The CDR3 DNA is TGTGCCAGCAGCGCACTAGCGGGGCCCCGTTCGGAGCAGTACTTC. V gene TRBV9 combines with J gene TRBJ2-7; 10 nucleotides line up with TRBD2. There are 15 residues in the CDR3. V was clipped by 3 bases and J by 7 bases; unmatched bases: 10. The germline V gene encodes CDR1 SGDLS and CDR2 YYNGEE.

The count of this clone is one. The chain employs TRBV10-3 and TRBJ2-5, with D possibly being TRBD1 (5 bases). The V gene lost 5 bases and the J gene lost 3 bases, with 13 bases spanning the gap. Germline V CDR1 and CDR2: ENHRY, SYGVKD. The CDR3 is made up of 14 amino acids. CDR3 nucleotides: TGTGCCATCAGTCGAGACAGCCTAAAAGAGACCCAGTACTTC. It yields the protein CAISRDSLKETQYF.

This clone was observed a single time. This chain connects TRBV2 to TRBJ2-5; 7 bases fit TRBD2. From germline, CDR1 is SNHLY and CDR2 FYNNEI. V shed 2 bases and J 1 base; nucleotides not matched to a gene: 4. The CDR3 contains 15 residues. In DNA form, the CDR3 reads TGTGCCAGCAGTGAATCCCTAGCGGCCCAAGAGACCCAGTACTTC. Translation: CASSESLAAQETQYF.

The CDR3 reads CASSRTKTSGRTDTQYF. In DNA, the CDR3 is TGCGCCAGCAGCCGAACCAAGACTAGCGGGAGAACAGATACGCAGTATTTT. The chain carries TRBV4-3 and TRBJ2-3, with 12 bases lining up with TRBD2. The CDR3 length is 17 residues. The germline V gene encodes CDR1 LGHNA and CDR2 YSLEER. With 4 bases clipped from V and 3 bases from J, the junction kept 8 bases outside the gene matches.